Listed below are T cell receptor beta chains from one sample, sequenced in a study of molecular identifiers for immune sequencing clone quantification. TCRdb analysed the PCR reads with MiXCR anew, one entry per CDR3 protein. The data hold roughly 320,000 distinct CDR3 sequences, with roughly 24% observed a single time. Sequences were obtained from naive CD8+ T cells from blood, with Jurkat cell RNA spiked in. These receptors originate from a human donor in good health. Some libraries in this study had Jurkat cell RNA spiked in. CDR3s include the opening cysteine and the closing phenylalanine or tryptophan. A D gene is named only where the DNA matches it firmly. Size values are once, few and many counts, or a class for expanded clones, and some rows have none.

clone size	D gene	CDR3 length	V gene	J gene	CDR3 protein	CDR3 DNA
many	-	13	TRBV19	TRBJ1-1	CATRGGANTEAFF	TGTGCCACCCGAGGGGGGGCTAACACTGAAGCTTTCTTT
-	-	14	TRBV29-1	TRBJ1-3	CSMAFHGKENTIYF	TGCAGCATGGCCTTCCATGGGAAGGAAAACACCATATATTTT
-	TRBD1	17	TRBV6-5	TRBJ2-1	CASSYSPGQGAGNEQFF	TGTGCCAGCAGTTACTCGCCGGGACAGGGGGCGGGCAATGAGCAGTTCTTC
many	-	13	TRBV29-1	TRBJ2-2	CSVWLKLSGELFF	TGCAGCGTTTGGCTTAAACTCTCCGGGGAGCTGTTTTTT
many	TRBD1	15	TRBV9	TRBJ1-1	CASSVGGGRNTEAFF	TGTGCCAGCAGCGTAGGAGGGGGCCGCAACACTGAAGCTTTCTTT
many	TRBD2	17	TRBV7-9	TRBJ2-3	CASRPGLSGSTTDTQYF	TGTGCCAGCAGACCGGGCCTTAGCGGGAGCACCACAGATACGCAGTATTTT
-	-	13	TRBV29-1	TRBJ2-5	CSETSSRLETQYF	TGCAGCGAAACTAGCAGCCGCTTGGAGACCCAGTACTTC
many	-	13	TRBV4-1	TRBJ2-3	CASSEPHTDTQYF	TGCGCCAGCAGCGAACCCCACACAGATACGCAGTATTTT
many	-	12	TRBV24-1	TRBJ2-1	CATSDLASEPFF	TGTGCCACCAGTGATTTAGCGTCTGAGCCGTTCTTC
few	-	13	TRBV7-2	TRBJ2-1	CASSLDYGNEQFF	TGTGCCAGCAGCTTAGATTATGGGAATGAGCAGTTCTTC
many	-	13	TRBV19	TRBJ1-5	CASSTPGQQPQHF	TGTGCCAGTAGTACCCCGGGACAACAGCCCCAGCATTTT
many	-	14	TRBV5-1	TRBJ1-1	CASSSLRDIGQAFF	TGCGCCAGCAGCTCTCTCCGGGACATCGGTCAGGCTTTCTTT
many	TRBD2	15	TRBV6-5	TRBJ2-3	CASRLAGYSTDTQYF	TGTGCCAGCAGATTAGCGGGATACAGCACAGATACGCAGTATTTT
-	TRBD1	14	TRBV7-9	TRBJ2-3	CASSEDRSTDTQYF	TGTGCCAGCAGTGAGGACAGGTCCACAGATACGCAGTATTTT